The clone carrying this T cell receptor (beta chain) has only one observation. A read error may account for a junction end that differs from germline. This CDR3 is also generated by other DNA sequences in the sample. This sample was included in a study of shared T cell receptors in the human thymus. The CDR3 is 15 residues long. The germline V gene encodes CDR1 MGHRA and CDR2 YSYEKL. Assay used: immunoSEQ multiplex PCR; TCRdb lists only in-frame clones, some missing. The sample consists of some 760,000 clones, around 85% of them appearing once. This sample was also put to use in a study of human thymus T cells. That work contributes: Thymic resections from corrective heart surgery supplied the tissue.

The chain employs TRBV4-1 and TRBJ1-1; D is perhaps TRBD1 (5 bases). The clonotype was recovered from a girl in the first two years of life with a congenital heart defect. The sample comprised thymocytes. The CDR3 protein is CASSQISRQNTEAFF. The CDR3 coding sequence is TGCGCCAGCAGCCAAATAAGCAGACAGAACACTGAAGCCTTCTTT.